The rows below give T cell receptor beta chains drawn from one sample of a study of blood T cell repertoires in COVID-19. Profiled with immunoSEQ multiplex PCR; TCRdb holds only in-frame clones, not every one. This sample has about 50,000 clones, with 90% to 95% found just once. The sequenced material came from peripheral blood. Source of these receptors: a man in his fifties or sixties with active COVID-19. CDR3s include the opening cysteine and the closing phenylalanine or tryptophan. D genes are given only for firm matches. Rows may omit the clone size; those that give it use once, few, many or a size class.

CDR3 | DNA | D | length | size | J | V
CASSGEIAGVIYNEQFF | TGCGCCAGCAGTGGAGAGATAGCGGGAGTGATCTACAATGAGCAGTTCTTC | TRBD2 | 17 | - | TRBJ2-1 | TRBV10-2
CASSSRDSSYNEQFF | TGTGCCAGCAGTTCCCGGGACAGCTCCTACAATGAGCAGTTCTTC | TRBD1 | 15 | - | TRBJ2-1 | TRBV2
CASSFTTDAPRYF | TGCGCCAGCAGCTTTACGACAGATGCACCGCGGTACTTC | - | 13 | - | TRBJ2-7 | TRBV5-1
CASSQREGRYEQYF | TGTGCCAGCAGCCAGCGGGAGGGCCGCTACGAGCAGTACTTC | TRBD2 | 14 | - | TRBJ2-7 | TRBV2
CASSTRQGAYEQYF | TGTGCCAGTAGTACGAGACAGGGAGCCTACGAGCAGTACTTC | TRBD1 | 14 | - | TRBJ2-7 | TRBV19
CASSLWAAIGSGNQPQHF | TGTGCCAGCAGTTTATGGGCAGCGATAGGGAGTGGCAATCAGCCCCAGCATTTT | - | 18 | - | TRBJ1-5 | TRBV27
CASSPLGQGRQFF | TGTGCCAGCAGCCCACTGGGTCAGGGAAGGCAGTTCTTC | - | 13 | - | TRBJ2-1 | TRBV9
CASLLGQGGDTQYF | TGTGCCAGCCTGCTGGGGCAGGGAGGGGATACGCAGTATTTT | TRBD2 | 14 | - | TRBJ2-3 | TRBV6-5
CASSLALAGVLETQYF | TGTGCCAGCAGTTTAGCCCTAGCGGGAGTTTTAGAGACCCAGTACTTC | TRBD2 | 16 | once | TRBJ2-5 | TRBV28
CASSLVPAGQEGEETQYF | TGTGCCAGCAGCTTAGTACCAGCGGGCCAGGAAGGCGAAGAGACCCAGTACTTC | - | 18 | - | TRBJ2-5 | TRBV13